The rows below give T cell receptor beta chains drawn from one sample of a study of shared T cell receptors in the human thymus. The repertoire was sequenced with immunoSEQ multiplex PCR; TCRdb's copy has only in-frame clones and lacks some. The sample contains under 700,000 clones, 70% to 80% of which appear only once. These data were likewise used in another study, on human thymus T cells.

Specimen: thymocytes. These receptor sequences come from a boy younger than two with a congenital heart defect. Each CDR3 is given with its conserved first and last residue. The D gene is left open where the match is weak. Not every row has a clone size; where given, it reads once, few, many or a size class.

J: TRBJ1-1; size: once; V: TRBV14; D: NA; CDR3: CASSQEGGTEAFF; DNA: TGTGCCAGCAGCCAAGAGGGGGGCACTGAAGCTTTCTTT
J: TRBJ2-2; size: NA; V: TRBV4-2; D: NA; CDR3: CASSPLVGGNTGELFF; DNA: TGTGCCAGCAGCCCTCTAGTGGGGGGAAACACCGGGGAGCTGTTTTTT
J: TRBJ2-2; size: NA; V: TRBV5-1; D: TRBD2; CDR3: CASSLAGASGANTGELFF; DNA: TGCGCCAGCAGCTTGGCCGGAGCTAGCGGAGCCAACACCGGGGAGCTGTTTTTT
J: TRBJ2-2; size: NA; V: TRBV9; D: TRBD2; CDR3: CASSVAPPEGLADGELFF; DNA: TGTGCCAGCAGCGTAGCCCCTCCTGAGGGACTAGCGGACGGGGAGCTGTTTTTT
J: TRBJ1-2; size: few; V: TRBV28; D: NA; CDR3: CASSIPLTTNYGYTF; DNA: TGTGCCAGCAGTATCCCCCTGACAACTAACTATGGCTACACCTTC
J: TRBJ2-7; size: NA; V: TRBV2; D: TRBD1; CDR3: CASRILDRERGYEQYF; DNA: TGTGCCAGCAGAATACTAGACAGGGAGAGAGGCTACGAGCAGTACTTC
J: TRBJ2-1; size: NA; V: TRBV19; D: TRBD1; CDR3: CASSLRTGPMFF; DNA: TGTGCCAGTAGCTTAAGGACAGGCCCCATGTTCTTC
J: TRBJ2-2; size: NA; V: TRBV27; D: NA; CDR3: CASSNRSANTGELFF; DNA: TGTGCCAGCAGCAACAGATCCGCGAACACCGGGGAGCTGTTTTTT
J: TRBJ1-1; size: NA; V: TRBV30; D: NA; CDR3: CAWRPGWNTEAFF; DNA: TGTGCCTGGAGACCGGGTTGGAACACTGAAGCTTTCTTT
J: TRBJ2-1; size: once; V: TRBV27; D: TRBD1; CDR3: CASSLRTDRAKYNEQFF; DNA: TGTGCCAGCAGTTTAAGGACGGACAGGGCGAAATACAATGAGCAGTTCTTC